The source of this T cell receptor beta chain is a study of blood T cell repertoires in COVID-19. Study overall: T cells, B-cell-depleted T cells, or PBMCs supplied cDNA or gDNA.

This CDR3 region has 17 residues. Trimming cost V 6 bases and J 0 bases; bases outside gene matches: 11. The V gene's germline CDR1 is ENHRY and CDR2 SYGVKD. Methods used by the authors: How many nucleated cells were present was estimated from reference gene primer amplification. Method: immunoSEQ multiplex PCR; TCRdb's copy keeps in-frame clones and lacks some. Clone size and the V and J calls come from that table; the DNA yielded D and trimming. The data contain 130,000 to 150,000 clones, around four fifths of them singletons. The source material was peripheral blood. This chain uses TRBV10-3 with TRBJ1-3; TRBD1 aligns across 7 bases. This receptor was taken from a human donor in a cohort sampled during active COVID-19. In DNA form, the CDR3 reads TGTGCCATCAGACCCACGGGACAGCAAGGCTCTGGAAACACCATATATTTT. Encoded protein: CAIRPTGQQGSGNTIYF.